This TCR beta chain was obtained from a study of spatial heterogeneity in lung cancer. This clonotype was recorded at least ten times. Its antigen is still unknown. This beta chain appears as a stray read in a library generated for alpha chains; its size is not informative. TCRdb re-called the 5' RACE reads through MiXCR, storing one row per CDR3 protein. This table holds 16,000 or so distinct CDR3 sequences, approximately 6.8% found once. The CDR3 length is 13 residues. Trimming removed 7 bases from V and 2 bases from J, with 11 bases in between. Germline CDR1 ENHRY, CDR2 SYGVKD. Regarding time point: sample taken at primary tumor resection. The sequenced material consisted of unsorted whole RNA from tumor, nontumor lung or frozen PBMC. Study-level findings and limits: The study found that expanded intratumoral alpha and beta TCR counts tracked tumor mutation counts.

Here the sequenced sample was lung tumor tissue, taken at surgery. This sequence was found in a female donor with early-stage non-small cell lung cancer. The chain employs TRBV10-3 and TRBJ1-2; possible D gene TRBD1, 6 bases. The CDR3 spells CAITATGNYGYTF. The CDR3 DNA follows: TGTGCCATCACCGCCACAGGGAACTATGGCTACACCTTC.